Reported below is one TCR beta chain. This sample stems from a study of T cells in Graves' hyperthyroidism and ophthalmopathy. Exclusion followed for patients with uncontrolled infection, other autoimmune disease, pregnancy or lactation. This CDR3 has 14 residues. V gave up 0 bases and J gave up 1 base, with 4 bases separating them. Per the germline V gene, CDR1 is LNHNV and CDR2 is YYDKDF (reference sequence). Researchers took RNA transcripts and amplified the TCR beta CDR3 regions from them. RT-PCR in the first round (using the HTBI primer set) targeted the TCR CDR3. TCRdb used MiXCR to reprocess the multiplex PCR reads, holding one entry per CDR3 protein. In the table there are hundreds of thousands of distinct CDR3 sequences, roughly 45% of which are singletons.

V usage is TRBV15 and J usage is TRBJ1-3, with unresolved D. The receptor was isolated from an adult man with Graves' disease, either hyperthyroidism or ophthalmopathy (not recorded which). The sequencing input was peripheral blood or thyroid tissue (not recorded which). CDR3 loop: CATSRETSGNTIYF. The CDR3 coding sequence is TGTGCCACCAGCAGAGAGACGTCTGGAAACACCATATATTTT. The full variable domain, rest sourced from reference TRBV15 and TRBJ1-3, is DAMVIQNPRYQVTQFGKPVTLSCSQTLNHNVMYWYQQKSSQAPKLLFHYYDKDFNNEADTPDNFQSRRPNTSFCFLDIRSPGLGDTAMYLCATSRETSGNTIYFGEGSWLTVV.